These T cell receptor beta chains were read from a single sample in a study of T cells in Graves' hyperthyroidism and ophthalmopathy. TCRdb reprocessed the multiplex PCR reads via MiXCR and lists one record per CDR3 protein. The top ten hold under 9.5% of the sample, which has about 720,000 distinct CDR3 sequences, roughly 15% seen once. Sequenced input: blood. Every receptor here comes from a man younger than 35 with Graves' hyperthyroidism. The CDR3 runs from the conserved cysteine through the conserved F or W. D genes are given only for firm matches. Size tells how often a clone was seen (once, few, many) or the class of an expanded clone, and some rows leave it out.

J: TRBJ2-5
D: TRBD2
V: TRBV18
size: few
DNA: TGTGCCAGCTCACCCTTCAGACTAGCGCCTCAAGAGACCCAGTACTTC
CDR3: CASSPFRLAPQETQYF

J: TRBJ2-3
D: TRBD1
V: TRBV6-5
size: many
DNA: TGTGCCAGCAGTTACGGGGGACAGGTAGACGGAGATACGCAGTATTTT
CDR3: CASSYGGQVDGDTQYF

J: TRBJ2-3
D: TRBD2
V: TRBV5-1
size: few
DNA: TGCGCCAGCACGCGTGGGACTAGCGGCCAAGATACGCAGTATTTT
CDR3: CASTRGTSGQDTQYF

J: TRBJ1-5
D: NA
V: TRBV2
size: many
DNA: TGTGCCAGCAGTGAGGGGAGGGATCAGCCCCAGCATTTT
CDR3: CASSEGRDQPQHF

J: TRBJ1-5
D: NA
V: TRBV3-1
size: few
DNA: TGTGCCAGCAGCCTATGGAGTTCCGGAGCAGGGCAGCCCCAGCATTTT
CDR3: CASSLWSSGAGQPQHF

J: TRBJ2-7
D: TRBD1
V: TRBV30
size: many
DNA: TGTGCCTTACTAAGGGACAGCTACGAGCAGTACTTC
CDR3: CALLRDSYEQYF

J: TRBJ2-1
D: NA
V: TRBV10-3
size: many
DNA: TGTGCCATCAGTGATAATTTTCCTAGGACCTCCAATGAGCAGTTCTTC
CDR3: CAISDNFPRTSNEQFF

J: TRBJ2-2
D: NA
V: TRBV5-1
size: few
DNA: TGCGCCAGCATCAAAGAACCGCCGAGAGCCGGGGAGCTGTTTTTT
CDR3: CASIKEPPRAGELFF

J: TRBJ2-1
D: TRBD1
V: TRBV5-5
size: many
DNA: TGTGCCAGCAGCCGCGGAACAGGCCCAGGGGGTGAGCAGTTCTTC
CDR3: CASSRGTGPGGEQFF

J: TRBJ1-2
D: NA
V: TRBV12-5
size: NA
DNA: TGTGCTAGTGGTTTGGACACCTATGGCTACACCTTC
CDR3: CASGLDTYGYTF

J: TRBJ2-3
D: NA
V: TRBV20-1
size: few
DNA: TGCAGTGCCCCCCGGCAGGGTGATACGCAGTATTTT
CDR3: CSAPRQGDTQYF

J: TRBJ1-1
D: NA
V: TRBV10-3
size: NA
DNA: TGTGCCATCAGTCAGGCCCTCGGCACTGAAGCTTTCTTT
CDR3: CAISQALGTEAFF